This T cell receptor (beta chain) was profiled in a study of blood T cell repertoires in COVID-19. Study-level information: Sites in the United States, Italy and Spain provided acute and convalescent COVID-19 samples. The analysed material was cDNA or gDNA that came from T cells, B-cell-depleted T cells, or PBMCs.

This clone was seen more than once but under ten times. In the authors' methods: It was from reference gene primer amplification that nucleated cell counts were estimated. Assay: immunoSEQ multiplex PCR; the TCRdb copy retains only in-frame clones and omits some. V and J calls and clone size come straight from that table; D and trimming were deduced from the DNA. This table has around 140,000 clones, roughly 84% appearing once. This CDR3 spans 14 amino acids. CDR1 and CDR2 (germline): MNHEY, SVGAGI. V lost 7 bases to trimming and J lost 9 bases; unmatched junction nucleotides: 7. The rearrangement uses TRBV6-5 and TRBJ1-6; 9 nucleotides line up with TRBD1. Sequencing used peripheral blood. The TCR comes from a man in his sixties with active or convalescent COVID-19. This CDR3 reads CASTTDRGGSPLHF. DNA of the CDR3: TGTGCCAGCACCACGGACAGGGGTGGTTCACCCCTCCACTTT.